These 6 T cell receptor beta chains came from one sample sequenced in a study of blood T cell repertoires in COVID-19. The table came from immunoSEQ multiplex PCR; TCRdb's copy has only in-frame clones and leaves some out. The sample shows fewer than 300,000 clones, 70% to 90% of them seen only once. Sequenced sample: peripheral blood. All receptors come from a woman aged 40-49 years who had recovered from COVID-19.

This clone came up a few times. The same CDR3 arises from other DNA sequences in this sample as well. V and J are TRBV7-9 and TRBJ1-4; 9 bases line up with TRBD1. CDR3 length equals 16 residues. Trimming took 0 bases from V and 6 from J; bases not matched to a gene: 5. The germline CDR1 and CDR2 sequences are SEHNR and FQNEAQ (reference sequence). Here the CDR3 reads CASSLADRGPDEKLFF. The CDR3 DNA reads TGTGCCAGCAGCTTAGCGGACAGGGGTCCGGATGAAAAACTGTTTTTT.

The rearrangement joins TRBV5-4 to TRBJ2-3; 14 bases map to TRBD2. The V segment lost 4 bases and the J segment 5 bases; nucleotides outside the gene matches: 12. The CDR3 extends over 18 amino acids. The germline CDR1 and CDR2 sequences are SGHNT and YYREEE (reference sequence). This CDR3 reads CASSRGGTSGSKIDTQYF. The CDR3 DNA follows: TGTGCCAGCAGCCGGGGGGGGACTAGCGGGAGCAAAATAGATACGCAGTATTTT. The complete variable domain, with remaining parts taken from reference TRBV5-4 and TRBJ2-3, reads ETGVTQSPTHLIKTRGQQVTLRCSSQSGHNTVSWYQQALGQGPQFIFQYYREEENGRGNFPPRFSGLQFPNYSSELNVNALELDDSALYLCASSRGGTSGSKIDTQYFGPGTRLTVL.

The chain's CDR3 is CASSPLGGTQYF. The CDR3 DNA follows: TGTGCCAGCTCACCCCTGGGGGGAACCCAGTACTTC. The chain joins TRBV18 to TRBJ2-5; perhaps TRBD2 as D (6 bases). The CDR3 consists of 12 residues. Trimming removed 3 bases from V and 8 bases from J, with 10 bases in between. Germline V gives CDR1 KGHSH, CDR2 LQKENI.

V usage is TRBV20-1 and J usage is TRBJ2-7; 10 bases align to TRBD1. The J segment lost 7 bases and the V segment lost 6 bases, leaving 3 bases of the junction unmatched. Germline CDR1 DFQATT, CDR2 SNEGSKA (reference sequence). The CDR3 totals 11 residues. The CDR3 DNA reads TGCAGTGCAAGGACAGGGGGGGAGCAGTACTTC. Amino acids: CSARTGGEQYF.

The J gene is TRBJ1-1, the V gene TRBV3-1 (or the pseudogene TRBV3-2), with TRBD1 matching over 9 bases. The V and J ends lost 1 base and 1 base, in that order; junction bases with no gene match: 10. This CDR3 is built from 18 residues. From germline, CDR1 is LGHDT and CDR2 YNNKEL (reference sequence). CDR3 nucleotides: TGTGCCAGCAGCCAAGTGCCCCCGGGACAGGGAACGAACACTGAAGCTTTCTTT. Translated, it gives CASSQVPPGQGTNTEAFF.

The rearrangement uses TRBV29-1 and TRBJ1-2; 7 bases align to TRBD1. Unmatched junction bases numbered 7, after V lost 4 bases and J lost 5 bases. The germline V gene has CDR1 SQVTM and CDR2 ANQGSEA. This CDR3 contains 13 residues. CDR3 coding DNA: TGCAGCGTTGTAGTACAGGGGAGGTATGGCTACACCTTC. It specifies CSVVVQGRYGYTF. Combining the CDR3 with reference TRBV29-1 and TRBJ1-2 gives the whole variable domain SAVISQKPSRDICQRGTSLTIQCQVDSQVTMMFWYRQQPGQSLTLIATANQGSEATYESGFVIDKFPISRPNLTFSTLTVSNMSPEDSSIYLCSVVVQGRYGYTFGSGTRLTVV.